A selection of T cell receptor beta chains follows, all from one sample in a study of shared clonotypes between healthy human individuals. Clones were read by immunoSEQ multiplex PCR, and TCRdb kept only the in-frame ones, dropping some. The sample has about 1.1 million clones; around 82% are singletons. Sequenced: memory CD4+ T cells from PBMCs. All receptors come from a young man in good health. Some clones in this sample may be carry-over from other donors' samples. CDR3s include the opening cysteine and the closing phenylalanine or tryptophan. The D gene is left open where the match is weak. Only part of the rows carry a size: once, few, many, or a class if the clone is expanded.

J	D	size	V	CDR3	DNA
TRBJ1-6	NA	NA	TRBV30	CAWSVARSSLGHNSPLHF	TGTGCCTGGAGTGTGGCTCGTTCTTCCCTCGGCCATAATTCACCCCTCCACTTT
TRBJ2-5	NA	NA	TRBV7-3	CASSRIAAFQETQYF	TGTGCCAGCAGCAGGATAGCGGCTTTTCAAGAGACCCAGTACTTC
TRBJ1-3	NA	NA	TRBV9	CASSVAEGSGNTIYF	TGTGCCAGCAGCGTAGCTGAGGGCTCGGGGAACACCATATATTTT
TRBJ1-1	NA	NA	TRBV7-8	CASSLRTDTEAFF	TGTGCCAGCAGCCTCCGGACAGACACTGAAGCTTTCTTT
TRBJ2-7	TRBD2	NA	TRBV18	CASSRTSGSYEQYF	TGTGCCAGCTCTCGGACTAGCGGGAGTTACGAGCAGTACTTC
TRBJ1-1	TRBD1	NA	TRBV5-1	CASSSGQGGSFTEAFF	TGCGCCAGCAGCTCTGGACAGGGAGGTTCCTTCACTGAAGCTTTCTTT
TRBJ2-3	NA	NA	TRBV27	CASSLTADSTDTQYF	TGTGCCAGCAGTTTAACTGCGGACAGCACAGATACGCAGTATTTT
TRBJ2-1	TRBD2	NA	TRBV28	CASSPGASGEGNEQFF	TGTGCCAGCAGTCCGGGGGCTAGCGGGGAGGGGAATGAGCAGTTCTTC
TRBJ2-4	NA	NA	TRBV5-1	CASSFSSASKNIQYF	TGCGCCAGCAGCTTTTCTAGCGCCTCCAAAAACATTCAGTACTTC
TRBJ2-2	NA	NA	TRBV18	CASSPRGSEDTGELFF	TGTGCCAGCTCACCACGGGGGAGCGAGGACACCGGGGAGCTGTTTTTT
TRBJ1-2	TRBD1	NA	TRBV18	CASSPQTGTANYGYTF	TGTGCCAGCTCACCCCAGACAGGGACAGCTAACTATGGCTACACCTTC
TRBJ1-4	NA	NA	TRBV5-1	CASSLVGGEKLFF	TGCGCCAGCAGCTTGGTCGGTGGCGAAAAACTGTTTTTT
TRBJ2-6	NA	NA	TRBV5-1	CASSLTNSGANVLTF	TGCGCCAGCAGCTTGACAAACTCTGGGGCCAACGTCCTGACTTTC
TRBJ1-2	NA	NA	TRBV19	CASSRQHYGYTF	TGTGCCAGTAGTAGACAGCACTATGGCTACACCTTC
TRBJ2-1	NA	NA	TRBV15	CATSRDGGDEQFF	TGTGCCACCAGCAGAGATGGCGGGGATGAGCAGTTCTTC
TRBJ2-2	NA	many	TRBV7-8	CASSLGGGISTGELFF	TGTGCCAGCAGCTTAGGAGGAGGGATAAGCACCGGGGAGCTGTTTTTT
TRBJ2-2	NA	NA	TRBV6-1	CASSERGNTGELFF	TGTGCCAGCAGTGAAAGGGGGAACACCGGGGAGCTGTTTTTT
TRBJ2-7	TRBD2	NA	TRBV9	CASSPSRASGRYEQYF	TGTGCCAGCAGCCCAAGCAGGGCTAGCGGGAGGTACGAGCAGTACTTC
TRBJ2-7	NA	NA	TRBV4-2	CASSQAAEGSYEQYF	TGTGCCAGCAGCCAAGCGGCGGAAGGCTCCTACGAGCAGTACTTC
TRBJ2-7	NA	few	TRBV19	CASSPNYSYEQYF	TGTGCCAGTAGTCCGAACTATTCCTACGAGCAGTACTTC
TRBJ1-4	TRBD1	NA	TRBV9	CASSVGQGATNEKLFF	TGTGCCAGCAGCGTCGGACAGGGGGCAACTAATGAAAAACTGTTTTTT
TRBJ2-1	NA	once	TRBV6-1	CASSEDRVRNEQFF	TGTGCCAGCAGTGAAGACAGGGTAAGGAATGAGCAGTTCTTC
TRBJ2-5	TRBD1	NA	TRBV12-5	CASGLAYGTDVQETQYF	TGTGCTAGTGGTTTGGCCTACGGGACAGACGTACAAGAGACCCAGTACTTC
TRBJ2-1	NA	NA	TRBV4-2	CASSQVSASSYNEQFF	TGTGCCAGCAGCCAAGTGAGCGCGAGCTCCTACAATGAGCAGTTCTTC
TRBJ2-1	TRBD1	NA	TRBV18	CASSPRTGDNEQFF	TGTGCCAGCTCACCAAGGACAGGAGACAATGAGCAGTTCTTC
TRBJ2-3	NA	NA	TRBV28	CASSGQGGTDTQYF	TGTGCCAGCAGTGGGCAGGGAGGCACAGATACGCAGTATTTT
TRBJ1-2	NA	few	TRBV5-1	CASSLGGPNGYTF	TGCGCCAGCAGCTTGGGCGGTCCCAACGGCTACACCTTC
TRBJ1-5	NA	NA	TRBV11-2	CASSFSQGHQPQHF	TGTGCCAGCAGCTTTTCACAGGGCCATCAGCCCCAGCATTTT
TRBJ2-7	TRBD2	NA	TRBV28	CASSSGTSGTYEQYF	TGTGCCAGCAGCTCAGGGACTAGCGGGACCTACGAGCAGTACTTC
TRBJ2-1	NA	NA	TRBV18	CASSPPVVTEQFF	TGTGCCAGCTCACCACCCGTAGTAACTGAGCAGTTCTTC
TRBJ1-1	NA	few	TRBV29-1	CSVDSGTEAFF	TGCAGCGTTGATAGTGGGACTGAAGCTTTCTTT
TRBJ2-1	TRBD2	NA	TRBV12-5	CASGPGTSGRAGEQFF	TGTGCTAGTGGCCCAGGGACTAGCGGGAGGGCCGGGGAGCAGTTCTTC
TRBJ2-1	TRBD2	once	TRBV7-3	CASSASGYNEQFF	TGTGCCAGCAGCGCTAGCGGATACAATGAGCAGTTCTTC
TRBJ1-4	NA	NA	TRBV15	CATSRDWTQGYNEKLFF	TGTGCCACCAGCAGAGATTGGACGCAGGGGTATAATGAAAAACTGTTTTTT
TRBJ2-6	NA	NA	TRBV11-2	CASSRQGTGANVLTF	TGTGCCAGCAGCCGGCAGGGGACTGGGGCCAACGTCCTGACTTTC
TRBJ2-7	NA	NA	TRBV27	CASSLSRGLSYEQYF	TGTGCCAGCAGTTTATCGCGTGGCTTAAGCTACGAGCAGTACTTC
TRBJ2-5	NA	few	TRBV5-1	CASSLEPTQETQYF	TGCGCCAGCAGCTTGGAGCCTACACAAGAGACCCAGTACTTC
TRBJ2-3	NA	NA	TRBV5-5	CASSPRALRPPDTQYF	TGTGCCAGCAGCCCAAGGGCACTTCGCCCCCCAGATACGCAGTATTTT
TRBJ2-1	NA	NA	TRBV27	CASSFGQYNEQFF	TGTGCCAGCAGTTTTGGACAGTACAATGAGCAGTTCTTC
TRBJ1-2	NA	NA	TRBV19	CASSKDNYNYGYTF	TGTGCCAGTAGTAAGGACAACTACAACTATGGCTACACCTTC
TRBJ2-5	TRBD2	once	TRBV5-1	CASSLGAGGVGETQYF	TGCGCCAGCAGCTTGGGAGCGGGAGGGGTCGGGGAGACCCAGTACTTC
TRBJ2-1	NA	NA	TRBV2	CASSERVSHSYNEQFF	TGTGCCAGCAGTGAACGAGTGTCACACTCCTACAATGAGCAGTTCTTC
TRBJ2-3	NA	NA	TRBV4-3	CASRRMTFSTDTQCF	TGCGCCAGCAGACGGATGACTTTTAGCACAGATACGCAGTGTTTT